What follows are 2 T cell receptor beta chains derived from one specimen sequenced in a study of blood T cell repertoires in COVID-19. Some clones are missing from TCRdb's copy, which holds only in-frame ones; the method was immunoSEQ multiplex PCR. The sample contains approximately 200,000 clones, approximately 86% of which appear only once. The sequenced material came from PBMCs or T cells enriched from blood (not recorded which). The origin of the receptors is a woman under 40 who had recovered from COVID-19.

The rearrangement links TRBV2 to TRBJ1-1, with a possible D match to TRBD1 (5 bases). Per germline, CDR1 SNHLY and CDR2 FYNNEI. Trimming took off 0 bases at V and 1 base at J, with 12 bases between the two ends. The CDR3 contains 16 residues. CDR3: CASSEALRGTNTEAFF. The CDR3 DNA sequence: TGTGCCAGCAGTGAAGCGCTTCGGGGGACGAACACTGAAGCTTTCTTT.

The gene calls are TRBV7-8 and TRBJ2-1; 12 bases are shared with TRBD2. V dropped 4 bases and J dropped 7; count of bases not matched to a gene: 5. The CDR3 length is 15 residues. Germline V CDR1 and CDR2: SGHVS, FQNEAQ. The CDR3 loop is CASSSTSGRRNEQFF. The CDR3 nucleotides are TGTGCCAGCAGCTCGACTAGCGGGAGAAGAAATGAGCAGTTCTTC.